This T cell receptor beta chain was found in a study of cytomegalovirus exposure and HLA in healthy donors. Study-wide results and caveats: Later analysis associated a missense DCLRE1C variant with TCR beta V- and J-gene trimming. Most of the TCR beta V segments (in an earlier analysis) were productive either about 87% or about 30% of the time. Upon later analysis, TCR association rates were observed to vary by HLA locus, being highest for DRB1 and lowest for HLA-C.

The PCR contained 60 Vbeta and 13 Jbeta primers. Sequencing used immunoSEQ multiplex PCR; TCRdb keeps in-frame clones, though not all of them. The table lists tens of thousands of clones, over 60% of them singletons. The length of the CDR3 is 15 residues. The ends were cut back, 0 bases at V and 5 bases at J, with 9 bases in the middle. The germline CDR1 and CDR2 sequences are SGHRS and YFSETQ. Concerning this clone itself: Its antigen is not known.

Sequencing was done on a sample of PBMCs. The chain joins TRBV5-1 to TRBJ1-6; tentatively, D is TRBD1 (6 bases). The source of this sequence is a man in his 60s in good health and CMV-seronegative. The chain's CDR3 is CASSLDRAHNSPLHF. CDR3 DNA sequence: TGCGCCAGCAGCTTGGACAGGGCCCATAATTCACCCCTCCACTTT.